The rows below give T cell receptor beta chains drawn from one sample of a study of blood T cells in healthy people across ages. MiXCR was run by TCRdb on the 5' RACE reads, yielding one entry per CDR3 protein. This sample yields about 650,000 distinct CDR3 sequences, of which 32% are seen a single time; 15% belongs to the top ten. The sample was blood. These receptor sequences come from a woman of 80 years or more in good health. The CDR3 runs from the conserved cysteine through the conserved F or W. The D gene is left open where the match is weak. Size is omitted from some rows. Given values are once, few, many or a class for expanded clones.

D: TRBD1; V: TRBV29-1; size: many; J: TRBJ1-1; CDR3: CSGGQGGEAFF; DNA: TGCAGCGGCGGACAGGGAGGGGAAGCTTTCTTT
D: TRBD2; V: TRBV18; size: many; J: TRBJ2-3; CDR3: CASSPLAGVRDTQYF; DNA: TGTGCCAGCTCGCCACTAGCGGGGGTCCGGGATACGCAGTATTTT
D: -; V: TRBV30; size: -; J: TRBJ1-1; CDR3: CAWGRRRATEAFF; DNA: TGTGCCTGGGGCCGACGGAGGGCGACTGAAGCTTTCTTT
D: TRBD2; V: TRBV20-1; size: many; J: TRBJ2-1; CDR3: CSASGGTLSSYNEQFF; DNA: TGCAGTGCTAGCGGGGGGACCCTGAGCTCCTACAATGAGCAGTTCTTC
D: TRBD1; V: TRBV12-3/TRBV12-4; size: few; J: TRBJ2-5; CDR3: CASSPEGGQGPFHNEQYF; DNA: TGTGCCAGCAGTCCCGAAGGGGGACAGGGGCCCTTCCACAATGAGCAGTACTTC
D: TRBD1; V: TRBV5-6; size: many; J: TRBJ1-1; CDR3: CASSRTGVAEAFF; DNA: TGTGCCAGCAGCCGGACAGGGGTGGCTGAAGCTTTCTTT
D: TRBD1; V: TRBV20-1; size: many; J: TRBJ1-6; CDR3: CSAVIPGTGIGQSNSPLHF; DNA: TGCAGTGCCGTAATACCCGGGACAGGGATTGGTCAAAGCAATTCACCCCTCCACTTT
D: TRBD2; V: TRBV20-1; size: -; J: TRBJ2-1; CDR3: CSAEREPDNEQFF; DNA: TGCAGTGCCGAGCGGGAGCCAGACAATGAGCAGTTCTTC
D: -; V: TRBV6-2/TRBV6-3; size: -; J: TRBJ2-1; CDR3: CASSYSAPRGVYNEQFF; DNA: TGTGCCAGCAGTTACTCGGCTCCCAGGGGTGTCTACAATGAGCAGTTCTTC
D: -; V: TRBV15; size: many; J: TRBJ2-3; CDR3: CATSRQENTDTQYF; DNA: TGTGCCACCAGCAGACAGGAGAACACAGATACGCAGTATTTT
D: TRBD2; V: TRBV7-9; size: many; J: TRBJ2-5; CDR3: CASSFGGSEGETQYF; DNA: TGTGCCAGCAGCTTCGGGGGGAGCGAAGGGGAGACCCAGTACTTC
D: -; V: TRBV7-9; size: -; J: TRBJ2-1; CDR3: CASSFLPGASYNEQFF; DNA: TGTGCCAGCAGCTTTCTCCCGGGGGCTTCCTACAATGAGCAGTTCTTC
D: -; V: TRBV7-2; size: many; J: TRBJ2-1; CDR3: CASSLERSYNEQFF; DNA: TGTGCCAGCAGCTTAGAGCGATCTTACAATGAGCAGTTCTTC
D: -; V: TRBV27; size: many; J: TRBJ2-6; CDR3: CASRSSGANVLTF; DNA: TGTGCCAGCAGGAGCTCTGGGGCCAACGTCCTGACTTTC
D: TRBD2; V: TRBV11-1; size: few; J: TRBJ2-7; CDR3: CASSRAPRLAHYEQYF; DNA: TGTGCCAGCAGCCGGGCCCCACGACTAGCGCACTACGAGCAGTACTTC
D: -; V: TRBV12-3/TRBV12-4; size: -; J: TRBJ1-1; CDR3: CASSSRTESATEAFF; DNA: TGTGCCAGCAGTTCACGGACAGAATCTGCTACTGAAGCTTTCTTT
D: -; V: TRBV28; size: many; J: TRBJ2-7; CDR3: CASSLSPGDAYEQYF; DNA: TGTGCCAGCAGTTTATCCCCAGGGGATGCCTACGAGCAGTACTTC
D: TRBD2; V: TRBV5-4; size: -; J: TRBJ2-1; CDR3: CASSLAGVGGGGAETQFF; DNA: TGTGCCAGCAGTTTGGCCGGCGTCGGGGGGGGAGGTGCGGAGACCCAGTTCTTC
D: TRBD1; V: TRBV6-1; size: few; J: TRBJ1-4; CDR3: CASSVAGTDTEKLFF; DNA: TGTGCCAGCAGTGTGGCCGGGACAGACACCGAAAAACTGTTTTTT
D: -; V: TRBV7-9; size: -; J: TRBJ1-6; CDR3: CANSHPRRLESPPHF; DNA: TGTGCCAACAGCCATCCACGGCGGCTTGAGTCACCCCCCCACTTT
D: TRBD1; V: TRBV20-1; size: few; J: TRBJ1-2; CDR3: CSTGTGANLGGYTF; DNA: TGCAGTACCGGGACAGGGGCGAACTTAGGTGGCTACACCTTC
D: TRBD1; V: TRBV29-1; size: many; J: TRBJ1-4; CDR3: CSAGQGGLSSEKLFF; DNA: TGCAGCGCTGGACAGGGAGGTTTATCATCCGAAAAACTGTTTTTT
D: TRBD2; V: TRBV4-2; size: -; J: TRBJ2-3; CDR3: CADSQGPGTSGARPYTDTQYF; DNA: TGTGCCGACAGCCAAGGCCCCGGGACTAGCGGGGCCCGACCGTACACAGATACGCAGTATTTT
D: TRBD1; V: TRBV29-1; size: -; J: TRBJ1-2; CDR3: CSVVSRGRNGYTF; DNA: TGCAGCGTTGTGAGCAGGGGGAGGAATGGCTACACCTTC
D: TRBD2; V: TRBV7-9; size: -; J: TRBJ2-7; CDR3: CASSRSGNIYEQYF; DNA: TGTGCCAGCAGCCGTAGCGGGAATATTTACGAGCAGTACTTC
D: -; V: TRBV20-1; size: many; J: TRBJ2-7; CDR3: CSATRAVRDEQYF; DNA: TGCAGTGCCACGAGAGCGGTCCGGGACGAGCAGTACTTC
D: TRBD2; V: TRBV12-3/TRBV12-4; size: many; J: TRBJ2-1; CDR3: CASSLITSGGGNEQFF; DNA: TGTGCCAGCAGTTTAATAACTAGCGGGGGGGGAAATGAGCAGTTCTTC
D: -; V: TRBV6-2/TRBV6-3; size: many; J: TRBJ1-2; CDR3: CASSYGGLNGDYGYTF; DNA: TGTGCCAGCAGTTACGGGGGACTGAACGGGGACTATGGCTACACCTTC
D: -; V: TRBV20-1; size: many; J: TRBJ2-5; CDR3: CSPRDHEETQYF; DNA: TGCAGCCCCCGGGACCACGAAGAGACCCAGTACTTC
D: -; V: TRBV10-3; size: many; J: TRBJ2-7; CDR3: CAISYDGRGEQYF; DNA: TGTGCCATCAGTTACGACGGCCGGGGCGAGCAGTACTTC
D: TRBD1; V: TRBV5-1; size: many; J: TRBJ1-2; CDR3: CASSHGQASESYTF; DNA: TGCGCCAGCAGCCATGGACAGGCTTCTGAAAGCTACACCTTC
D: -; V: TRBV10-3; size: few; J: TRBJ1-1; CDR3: CAISYSDTEAFF; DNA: TGTGCCATCAGTTACAGTGACACTGAAGCTTTCTTT
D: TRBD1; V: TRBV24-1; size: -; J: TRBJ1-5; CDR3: CATSDFADRGNQPQHF; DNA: TGTGCCACCAGTGATTTCGCGGACAGGGGCAATCAGCCCCAGCATTTT
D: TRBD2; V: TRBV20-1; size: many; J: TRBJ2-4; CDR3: CSAPRTSGGPGKNIQYF; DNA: TGCAGTGCTCCACGGACTAGCGGGGGGCCGGGCAAAAACATTCAGTACTTC
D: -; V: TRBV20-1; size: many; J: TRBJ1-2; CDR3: CSARVPGTEYGYTF; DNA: TGCAGTGCTAGAGTCCCCGGGACGGAATATGGCTACACCTTC